This TCR beta chain was captured in a study of CD8 T cells in ankylosing spondylitis. Ten or more counts support this clonotype. Its antigen remains unknown. TCRdb used MiXCR to reprocess the 5' RACE reads, holding one entry per CDR3 protein. The table has 300,000 to 350,000 distinct CDR3 sequences, roughly 20% seen once. Study-level points and caveats: Reportedly, matched ankylosing spondylitis synovial fluid was significantly enriched for disease-linked clones. Disease-linked clones bore a CD8+ phenotype, appearing relatively rarely in peripheral blood. There were earlier reports of some motif variants in reactive arthritis synovial fluid and blood.

The germline V gene has CDR1 MNHEY and CDR2 SVGAGI. The V gene lost 10 bases and the J gene lost 10 bases, with 15 bases spanning the gap. The CDR3 has 11 amino acids. This receptor was taken from a female donor with ankylosing spondylitis or in good health (not recorded which). Sequencing was performed on blood, either unsorted or a sorted T cell fraction (not recorded which). J is TRBJ2-3 and V is TRBV6-5; TRBD2 might be the D (7 bases). The CDR3 loop is CATLGGAAQYF. In DNA, the CDR3 is TGTGCCACCTTGGGGGGGGCAGCGCAGTATTTT.